The rows below give T cell receptor beta chains drawn from one sample of a study of cytomegalovirus exposure and HLA in healthy donors. The assay was immunoSEQ multiplex PCR, and TCRdb's table has in-frame clones only and misses some. Counted here are some 110,000 clones, roughly 77% occurring once; the ten biggest clones make up around 0.99%. The sequencing input was PBMCs. The receptor source for this set is a woman in her twenties or thirties in good health and CMV-seronegative. Both conserved end residues are part of each CDR3. D genes are given only for firm matches. Some rows have no size entry. The others give once, few or many, or a class for an expanded clone.

-,TRBJ1-6,few,TRBV5-1,TGCGCCAGCAGCTTCTCTTTGAGAACCCAAAATAATTCACCCCTCCACTTT,CASSFSLRTQNNSPLHF
-,TRBJ1-6,-,TRBV30,TGTGCCTGGAGTGTAACGGGCGGGAATTCACCCCTCCACTTT,CAWSVTGGNSPLHF
-,TRBJ2-6,once,TRBV2,TGTGCCAGCAGTTCGACAGGTCCTAGCTCTGGGGCCAACGTCCTGACTTTC,CASSSTGPSSGANVLTF
-,TRBJ2-4,-,TRBV10-3,TGTGCCATCAGTGAGACCCTATCTAGGGGGTGGGACTTC,CAISETLSRGWDF
TRBD2,TRBJ2-3,few,TRBV5-6,TGTGCCAGCAGCTTGGCGGGCGGGAGGACGATAGATACGCAGTATTTT,CASSLAGGRTIDTQYF
-,TRBJ1-1,once,TRBV4-1,TGCGCCAGCAGCCAAGATAGGGTAGGAAGGCTGACAGTGTTCAGAAGTGACACTGAAGCTTTCTTT,CASSQDRVGRLTVFRSDTEAFF
-,TRBJ1-5,-,TRBV15,TGTGCCACCGGCTGGGAAGTGGGGCATCAGCCCCAGCATTTT,CATGWEVGHQPQHF
-,TRBJ1-1,-,TRBV7-9,TGTGCCAGCAGCTTAGAAGGAGGGGACACTGAAGCTTTCTTT,CASSLEGGDTEAFF
TRBD1,TRBJ1-2,-,TRBV7-8,TGTGCCAGCAGCTTAGCTTACAGGGGGGTCGACTATGGCTACACCTTC,CASSLAYRGVDYGYTF
TRBD2,TRBJ2-2,-,TRBV11-3,TGTGCCAGCAGCTTCGGCGGGAGCTGGGGCACCGGGGAGCTGTTTTTT,CASSFGGSWGTGELFF
-,TRBJ2-1,-,TRBV7-9,TGTGCCAGCAGCTCCCCTACCCGCAGTCGAGCGGAATACAATGAGCAGTTCTTC,CASSSPTRSRAEYNEQFF
-,TRBJ2-5,-,TRBV7-9,TGTGCCAGCAGCTCTGAGCTCCTGACGGCTAGTTTCCAAGAGACCCAGTACTTC,CASSSELLTASFQETQYF
TRBD2,TRBJ2-3,-,TRBV10-1,TGCGCCAGCAAGGCTAGCGGGGTAGATACGCAGTATTTT,CASKASGVDTQYF
-,TRBJ2-3,-,TRBV20-1,TGCAGTCCCCGGGCAGATACGCAGTATTTT,CSPRADTQYF
-,TRBJ2-5,-,TRBV30,TGTGCCTGGGGTCCGGGACTTAGCAGCGAGACCCAGTACTTC,CAWGPGLSSETQYF
-,TRBJ2-5,-,TRBV21-1,TGTGCCAGCAGCAAAGCTAATGATACAGGGTCTGAGACCCAGTACTTC,CASSKANDTGSETQYF
-,TRBJ2-1,few,TRBV6-5,TGTGCCAGCAGTTCCCTTAGTAGGGGCTACAATGAGCAGTTCTTC,CASSSLSRGYNEQFF
-,TRBJ1-6,-,TRBV19,TGTGCCAGTCGGACAGAGATTAATTCACCCCTCCACTTT,CASRTEINSPLHF
TRBD2,TRBJ2-5,-,TRBV29-1,TGCAGCGTTGATAGCGGGGGACAAGAGACCCAGTACTTC,CSVDSGGQETQYF
TRBD2,TRBJ2-1,-,TRBV7-2,TGTGCCAGCAGCAAGCTAGCGGGATTCAATGAGCAGTTCTTC,CASSKLAGFNEQFF
-,TRBJ1-1,-,TRBV29-1,TGCAGCGTTGGTAGCGGGAGAAAGGAAGCTTTCTTT,CSVGSGRKEAFF
-,TRBJ1-1,once,TRBV6-5,TGTGCCAGCCGAGGGAGTGGTACTGAAGCTTTCTTT,CASRGSGTEAFF
-,TRBJ2-3,-,TRBV7-2,TGTGCCAGCAGCCAACAGGGAGATACGCAGTATTTT,CASSQQGDTQYF